The clone carrying this TCR beta chain was counted many times. Moderate-to-severe activity, with CAS ≥3, NOSPECS ≥4 and duration under 3 months, characterized the donors with ophthalmopathy. The data were obtained in a study of Graves' ophthalmopathy and Graves' hyperthyroidism. Investigators amplified TCR beta CDR3 regions from RNA transcripts. Second-round multiplex PCR came after a first-round RT-PCR that employed HTBI primers. One entry per CDR3 protein, called by TCRdb with MiXCR from the multiplex PCR reads. The sample has over 450,000 distinct CDR3 sequences, approximately 15% seen once. The V gene's germline CDR1 is MGHRA and CDR2 YSYEKL. V dropped 1 base and J dropped 4 bases, with 8 bases sitting between them. The CDR3 loop spans 15 amino acids.

The sample was blood. The gene calls are TRBV4-1 and TRBJ2-6; a possible D gene is TRBD1 (5 bases). This clonotype was obtained from a woman aged 25-40 years with Graves' ophthalmopathy. The chain's CDR3 is CASSQGGDGANVLTF. The DNA for the CDR3 is TGCGCCAGCAGCCAAGGGGGCGACGGGGCCAACGTCCTGACTTTC.